The clone carrying this TCR beta chain came up a few times. This entry is derived from a study of technical replicates of blood from a handful of donors. The protocol was immunoSEQ multiplex PCR, while the TCRdb copy is restricted to in-frame clones and leaves out a portion. The sample consists of more than 80,000 clones, approximately 95% of them appearing once. V dropped 6 bases and J dropped 0 bases, with 9 bases sitting between them. The germline gives CDR1 SGDLS, CDR2 YYNGEE. The CDR3 has 13 amino acids. The specimen sequenced was T cells isolated from PBMCs. The source is a human donor in good health. V gene TRBV9 combines with J gene TRBJ1-1, with a tentative D call TRBD1 (5 bases). The CDR3 loop is CASKGGVNTEAFF. The CDR3 coding sequence is TGTGCCAGCAAAGGAGGGGTGAACACTGAAGCTTTCTTT.